This T cell receptor (beta chain) was observed in a study of breast tumors, draining lymph nodes, adjacent tissues. Samples came from axillary lymph nodes draining the breast cancer. Overall study results and limits: Tumor TCR diversity was below lymph nodes but above nontumor tissue.

Notes on this clonotype: The target antigen is unknown.

TCRdb itself ran the multiplex PCR reads through MiXCR, one entry per CDR3 protein. This sample has 170,000 or so distinct CDR3 sequences, with about 30% found just once. The sequence was obtained from a female donor with breast cancer. Some clones in this sample may be carry-over from other donors' samples. Specimen: axillary lymph node tissue.

This chain's CDR3 is CASSEARRRNTIYF. CDR3 sequence (DNA): TGTGCCAGCAGTGAAGCACGCCGGAGAAACACCATATATTTT. This chain connects TRBV25-1 to TRBJ1-3; no clear D. This CDR3 is built from 14 residues. V was clipped by 2 bases and J by 5 bases, with 10 bases between them. The germline CDR1 and CDR2 sequences are MGHDK and SYGVNS.